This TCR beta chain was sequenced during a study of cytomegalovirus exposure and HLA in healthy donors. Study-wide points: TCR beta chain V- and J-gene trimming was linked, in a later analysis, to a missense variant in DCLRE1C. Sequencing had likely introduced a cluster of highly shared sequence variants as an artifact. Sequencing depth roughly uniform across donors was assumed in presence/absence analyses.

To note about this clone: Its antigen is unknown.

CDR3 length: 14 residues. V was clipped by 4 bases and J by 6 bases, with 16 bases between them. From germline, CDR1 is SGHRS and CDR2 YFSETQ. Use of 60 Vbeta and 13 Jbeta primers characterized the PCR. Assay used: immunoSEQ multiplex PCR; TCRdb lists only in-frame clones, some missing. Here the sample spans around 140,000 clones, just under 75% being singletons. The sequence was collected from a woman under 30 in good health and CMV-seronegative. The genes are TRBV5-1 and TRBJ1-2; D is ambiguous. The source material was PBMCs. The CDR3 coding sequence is TGCGCCAGCAGCCCCTCGGTCCTTATGGATGGCTACACCTTC. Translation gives CASSPSVLMDGYTF.